This entry concerns a single TCR beta chain. CDR3 length: 18 amino acids. Per germline, CDR1 SGHTA and CDR2 FQGTGA. Trimming took 5 bases from V and 1 from J; bases not matched to a gene: 8. At the deep level, the assay was run. The repertoire was sequenced with immunoSEQ multiplex PCR; TCRdb's copy has only in-frame clones and lacks some. The profile covers roughly 2.2 million clones, with 80% to 95% appearing a single time and 0.35% to 0.5% taken by the ten largest. The source of the sample is a study of shared clonotypes between healthy human individuals. Background on the study: There were three CD4 naive, three CD4 memory, two CD8 naive and one CD8 memory plates per donor.

Everyone who donated was a Caucasian adult who lived in Nashville, Tennessee. V is TRBV7-3 and J is TRBJ2-2, with 12 bases matching TRBD2. Material for sequencing was naive CD4+ T cells from PBMCs. Subset denoted: CD45RA+ positively selected. The clonotype originates from a man younger than 30 in good health. Some clones in this sample may be carry-over from other donors' samples. In nucleotides, the CDR3 is TGTGCCAGCAGCCTATGGACTAGCGGGGCAGTGAACACCGGGGAGCTGTTTTTT. It yields the protein CASSLWTSGAVNTGELFF.